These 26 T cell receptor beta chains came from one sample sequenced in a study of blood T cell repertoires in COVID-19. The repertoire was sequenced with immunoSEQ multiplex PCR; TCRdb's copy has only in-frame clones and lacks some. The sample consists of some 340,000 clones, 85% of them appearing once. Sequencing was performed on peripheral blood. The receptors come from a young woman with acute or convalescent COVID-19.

CDR3 loop: CASSDRGSNYGYTF. The CDR3 DNA reads as TGTGCCAGCAGTGACAGGGGCTCCAACTATGGCTACACCTTC. The chain is built from TRBV27 and TRBJ1-2, with 8 nucleotides matching TRBD1. The CDR3 is 14 residues long. Trimming took 5 bases from V and 2 from J; bases not matched to a gene: 4. Germline V gene sequence: CDR1 MNHEY, CDR2 SMNVEV (reference sequence).

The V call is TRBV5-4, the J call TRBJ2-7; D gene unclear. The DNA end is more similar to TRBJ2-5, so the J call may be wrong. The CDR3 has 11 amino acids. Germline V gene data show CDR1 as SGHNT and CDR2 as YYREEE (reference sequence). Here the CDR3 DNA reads TGTGCCAGCAGCTTGTCGGAGACCCAGTACTTC. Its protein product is CASSLSETQYF.

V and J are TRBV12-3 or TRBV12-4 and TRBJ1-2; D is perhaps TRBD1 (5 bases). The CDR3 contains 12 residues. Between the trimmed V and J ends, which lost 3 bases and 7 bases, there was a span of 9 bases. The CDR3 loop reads CASSFPRGGYTF. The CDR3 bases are TGTGCCAGCAGTTTCCCAAGGGGTGGCTACACCTTC.

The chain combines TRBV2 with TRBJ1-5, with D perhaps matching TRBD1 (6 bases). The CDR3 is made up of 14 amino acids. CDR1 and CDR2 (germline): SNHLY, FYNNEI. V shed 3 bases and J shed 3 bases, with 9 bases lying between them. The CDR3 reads CASSDGQLNQPQHF. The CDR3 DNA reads TGTGCCAGCAGTGATGGACAGCTCAATCAGCCCCAGCATTTT.

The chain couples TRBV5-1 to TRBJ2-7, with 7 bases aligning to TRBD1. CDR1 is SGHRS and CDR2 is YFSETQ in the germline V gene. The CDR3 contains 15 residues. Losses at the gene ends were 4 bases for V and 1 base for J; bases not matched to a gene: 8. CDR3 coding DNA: TGCGCCAGCAGCACCGGACAGGTGCCTTCCTACGAGCAGTACTTC. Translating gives CASSTGQVPSYEQYF.

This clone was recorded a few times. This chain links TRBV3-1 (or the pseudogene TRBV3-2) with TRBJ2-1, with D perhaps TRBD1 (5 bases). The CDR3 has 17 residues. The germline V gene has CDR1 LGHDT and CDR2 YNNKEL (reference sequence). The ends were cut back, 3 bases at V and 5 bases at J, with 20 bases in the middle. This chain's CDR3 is CASSHSQAPDGDNEQFF. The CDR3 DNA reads TGTGCCAGCAGCCACTCACAGGCCCCGGATGGCGACAATGAGCAGTTCTTC.

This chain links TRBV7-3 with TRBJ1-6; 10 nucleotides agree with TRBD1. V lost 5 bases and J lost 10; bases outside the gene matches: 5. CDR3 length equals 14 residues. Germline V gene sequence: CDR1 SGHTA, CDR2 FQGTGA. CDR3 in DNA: TGTGCCAGCAGCATGACAGGGGGCGGGTCACCCCTCCACTTT. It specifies CASSMTGGGSPLHF.

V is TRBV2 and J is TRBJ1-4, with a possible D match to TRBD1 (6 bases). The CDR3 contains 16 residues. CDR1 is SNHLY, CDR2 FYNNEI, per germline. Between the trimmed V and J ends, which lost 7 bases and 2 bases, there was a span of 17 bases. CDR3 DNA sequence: TGTGCCAGCAACTCAGAACAGGGAGCGACTAATGAAAAACTGTTTTTT. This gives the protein CASNSEQGATNEKLFF.

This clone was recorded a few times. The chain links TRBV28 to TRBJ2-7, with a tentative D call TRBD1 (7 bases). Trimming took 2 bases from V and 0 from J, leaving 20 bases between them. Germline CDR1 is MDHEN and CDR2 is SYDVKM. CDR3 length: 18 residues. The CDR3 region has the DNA TGTGCCAGCAGTTTAAAGAGGGGGGCAGGGGGTCCCTCCTACGAGCAGTACTTC. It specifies CASSLKRGAGGPSYEQYF.

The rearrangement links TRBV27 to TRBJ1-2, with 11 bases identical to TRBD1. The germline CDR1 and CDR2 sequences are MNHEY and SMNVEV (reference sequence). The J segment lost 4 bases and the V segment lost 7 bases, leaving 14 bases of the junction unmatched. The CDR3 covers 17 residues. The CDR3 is CASTKLTPGTGGYGYTF. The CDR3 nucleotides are TGTGCCAGCACCAAATTAACGCCGGGGACAGGGGGCTATGGCTACACCTTC.

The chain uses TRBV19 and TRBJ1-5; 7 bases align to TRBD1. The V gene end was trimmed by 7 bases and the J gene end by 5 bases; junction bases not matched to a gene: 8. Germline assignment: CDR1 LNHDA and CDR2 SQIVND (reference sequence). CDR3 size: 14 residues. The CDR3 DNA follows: TGTGCCAGTACGAGTGACAGGGTCTATCAGCCCCAGCATTTT. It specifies CASTSDRVYQPQHF.

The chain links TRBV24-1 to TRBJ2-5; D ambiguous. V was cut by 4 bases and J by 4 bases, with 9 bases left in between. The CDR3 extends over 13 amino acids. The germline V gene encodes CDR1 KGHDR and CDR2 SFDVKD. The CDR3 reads CATSDPPLETQYF. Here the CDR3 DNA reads TGTGCCACCAGTGACCCCCCGTTAGAGACCCAGTACTTC.

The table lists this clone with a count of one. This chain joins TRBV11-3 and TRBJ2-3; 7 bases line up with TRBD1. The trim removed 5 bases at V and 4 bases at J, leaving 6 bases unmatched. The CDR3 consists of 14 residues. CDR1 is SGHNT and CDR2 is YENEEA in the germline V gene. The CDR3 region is CASSPVGGSDTQYF. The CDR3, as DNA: TGTGCCAGCAGCCCAGTAGGGGGCTCAGATACGCAGTATTTT.

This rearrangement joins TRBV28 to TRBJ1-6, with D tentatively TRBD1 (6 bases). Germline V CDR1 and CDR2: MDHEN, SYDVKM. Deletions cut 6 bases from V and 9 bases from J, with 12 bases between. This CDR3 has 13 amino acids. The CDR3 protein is CASSQGRGSPLHF. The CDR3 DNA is TGTGCCAGCAGCCAGGGGAGAGGTTCACCCCTCCACTTT. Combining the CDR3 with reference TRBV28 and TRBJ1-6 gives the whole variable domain DVKVTQSSRYLVKRTGEKVFLECVQDMDHENMFWYRQDPGLGLRLIYFSYDVKMKEKGDIPEGYSVSREKKERFSLILESASTNQTSMYLCASSQGRGSPLHFGNGTRLTVT.

The CDR3 reads CASSAQTAYNQPQHF. CDR3 DNA: TGTGCCAGCAGTGCTCAAACAGCCTACAATCAGCCCCAGCATTTT. The chain uses TRBV2 and TRBJ1-5; D is undetermined. Trimming removed 4 bases from V and 3 bases from J, with 13 bases in between. Per germline, CDR1 SNHLY and CDR2 FYNNEI. The CDR3 extends over 15 amino acids.

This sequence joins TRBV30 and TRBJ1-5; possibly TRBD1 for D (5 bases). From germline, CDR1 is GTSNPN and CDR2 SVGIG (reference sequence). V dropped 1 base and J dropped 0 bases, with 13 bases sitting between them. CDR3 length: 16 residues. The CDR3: CAWSAPGFRSNQPQHF. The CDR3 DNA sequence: TGTGCCTGGAGTGCCCCAGGGTTTCGTAGCAATCAGCCCCAGCATTTT.

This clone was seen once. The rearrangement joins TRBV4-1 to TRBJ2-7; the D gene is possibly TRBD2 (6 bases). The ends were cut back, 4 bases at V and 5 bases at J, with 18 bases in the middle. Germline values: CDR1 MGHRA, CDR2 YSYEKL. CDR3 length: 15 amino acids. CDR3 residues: CASSLSSGSRHEQYF. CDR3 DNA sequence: TGCGCCAGCAGCCTGAGTAGCGGTAGTCGCCACGAGCAGTACTTC.

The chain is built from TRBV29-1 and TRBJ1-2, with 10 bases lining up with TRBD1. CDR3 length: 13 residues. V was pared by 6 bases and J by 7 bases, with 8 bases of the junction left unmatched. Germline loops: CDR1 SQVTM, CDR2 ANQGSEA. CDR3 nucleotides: TGCAGCGTCCCCGACAGGGGGCTATCTGGCTACACCTTC. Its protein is CSVPDRGLSGYTF.

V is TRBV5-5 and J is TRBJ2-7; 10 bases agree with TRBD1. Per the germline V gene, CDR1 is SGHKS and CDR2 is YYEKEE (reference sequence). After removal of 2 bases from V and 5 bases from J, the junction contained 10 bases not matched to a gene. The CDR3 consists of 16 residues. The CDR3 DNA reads TGTGCCAGCAGCTTCGTCCCGGGACAGGGGAGCCACGAGCAGTACTTC. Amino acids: CASSFVPGQGSHEQYF.

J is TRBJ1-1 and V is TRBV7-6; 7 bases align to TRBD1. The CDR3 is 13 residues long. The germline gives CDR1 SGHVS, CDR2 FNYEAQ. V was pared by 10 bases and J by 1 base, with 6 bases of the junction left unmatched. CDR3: CAITGTENTEAFF. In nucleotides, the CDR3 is TGTGCCATAACCGGGACAGAGAACACTGAAGCTTTCTTT.

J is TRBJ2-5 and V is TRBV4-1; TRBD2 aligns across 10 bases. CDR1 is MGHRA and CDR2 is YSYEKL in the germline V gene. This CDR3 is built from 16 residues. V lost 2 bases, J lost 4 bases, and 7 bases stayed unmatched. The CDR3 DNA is TGCGCCAGCAGCCAAAGACTAGCGGGCGTTATAGAGACCCAGTACTTC. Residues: CASSQRLAGVIETQYF.

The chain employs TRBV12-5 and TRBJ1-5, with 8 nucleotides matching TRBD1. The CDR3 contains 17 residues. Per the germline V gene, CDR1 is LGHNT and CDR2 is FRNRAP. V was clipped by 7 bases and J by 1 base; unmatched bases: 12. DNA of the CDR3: TGTGCTAGTGAACCCGGACAGGGTGGGGTCAGCAATCAGCCCCAGCATTTT. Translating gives CASEPGQGGVSNQPQHF. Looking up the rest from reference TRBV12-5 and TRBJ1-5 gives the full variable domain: DARVTQTPRHKVTEMGQEVTMRCQPILGHNTVFWYRQTMMQGLELLAYFRNRAPLDDSGMPKDRFSAEMPDATLATLKIQPSEPRDSAVYFCASEPGQGGVSNQPQHFGDGTRLSIL.

In nucleotides, the CDR3 is TGTGCCACCAGCCCGGACAGGGACTACAATGAGCAGTTCTTC. Translation gives CATSPDRDYNEQFF. The chain uses TRBV15 and TRBJ2-1; TRBD1 agrees at 8 bases. The V gene end was trimmed by 5 bases and the J gene end by 3 bases; junction bases not matched to a gene: 3. The CDR3 contains 14 residues. The germline gives CDR1 LNHNV, CDR2 YYDKDF (reference sequence).

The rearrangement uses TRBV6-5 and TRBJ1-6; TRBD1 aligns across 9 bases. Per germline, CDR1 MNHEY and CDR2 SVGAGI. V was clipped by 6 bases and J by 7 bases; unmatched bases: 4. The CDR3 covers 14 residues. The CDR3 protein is CASRQGAGNSPLHF. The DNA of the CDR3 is TGTGCCAGCAGACAGGGGGCGGGGAATTCACCCCTCCACTTT.

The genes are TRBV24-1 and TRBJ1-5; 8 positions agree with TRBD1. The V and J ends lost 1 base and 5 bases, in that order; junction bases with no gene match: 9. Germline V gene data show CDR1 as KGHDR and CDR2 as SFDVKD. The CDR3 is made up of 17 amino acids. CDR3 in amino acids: CATSDFRHRGKDQPQHF. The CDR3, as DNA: TGTGCCACCAGTGATTTTCGCCACAGGGGGAAGGATCAGCCCCAGCATTTT.

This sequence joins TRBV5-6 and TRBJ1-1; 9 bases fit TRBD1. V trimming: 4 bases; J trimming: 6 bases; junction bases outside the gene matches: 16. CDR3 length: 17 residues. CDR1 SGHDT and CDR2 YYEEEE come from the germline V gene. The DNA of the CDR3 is TGTGCCAGCAGCCAACGGGACAGGGTTTTTTCTAACGCTGAAGCTTTCTTT. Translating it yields CASSQRDRVFSNAEAFF. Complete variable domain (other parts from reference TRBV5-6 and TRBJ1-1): DAGVTQSPTHLIKTRGQQVTLRCSPKSGHDTVSWYQQALGQGPQFIFQYYEEEERQRGNFPDRFSGHQFPNYSSELNVNALLLGDSALYLCASSQRDRVFSNAEAFFGQGTRLTVV.